This T cell receptor beta chain appears in the sequencing data of a study of blood T cells in healthy people across ages. To note about this clonotype: The antigen remains undetermined.

A J-beta primer mix and a sample-barcoded 5' primer were used in a second PCR of about 6 to 12 cycles. Sequencing recovered at least 3 million CDR3-containing paired-end reads from each sample. TCRdb recomputed calls from the 5' RACE reads with MiXCR, one row per CDR3 protein. The repertoire consists of approximately 400,000 distinct CDR3 sequences, with about 49% occurring once and the leading ten covering over 40%. Study-level results: Estimates of total diversity, which came from one million sequenced T cells, were considered to be underestimates. There was no known CMV status for donors, so expanded clonotype changes were possibly confounded. TCR beta diversity tracked closely with naive T cell percentage.

This receptor was identified in a man in his 60s in good health. Specimen: blood.

The CDR3 bases are TGCAGTGCTAGAGATTCCCTGAGACTAGCGGGATATGAGCAGTTCTTC. Translating it yields CSARDSLRLAGYEQFF. This chain joins TRBV20-1 and TRBJ2-1; 11 bases map to TRBD2. Looked up from germline, CDR1 is DFQATT and CDR2 is SNEGSKA (reference sequence). The CDR3 is 16 amino acids. The junction had 9 bases not matched to a gene; V was cut back by 0 bases and J by 8 bases.